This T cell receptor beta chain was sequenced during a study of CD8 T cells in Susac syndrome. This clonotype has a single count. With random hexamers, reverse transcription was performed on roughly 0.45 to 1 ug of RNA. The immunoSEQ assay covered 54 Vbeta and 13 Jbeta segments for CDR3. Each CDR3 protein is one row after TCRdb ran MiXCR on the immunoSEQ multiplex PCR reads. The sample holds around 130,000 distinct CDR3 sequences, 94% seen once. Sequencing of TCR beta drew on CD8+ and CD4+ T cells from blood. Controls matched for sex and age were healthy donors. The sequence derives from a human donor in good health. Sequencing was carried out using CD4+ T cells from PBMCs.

The CDR3 is CATSRDKRVSEQYF. CDR3 sequence (DNA): TGTGCCACCAGCAGAGATAAAAGGGTCAGCGAGCAGTACTTC. The gene calls are TRBV15 and TRBJ2-7; no clear D gene. The CDR3 length is 14 residues. Trimming removed 0 bases from V and 6 bases from J, with 12 bases in between. Looked up from germline, CDR1 is LNHNV and CDR2 is YYDKDF (reference sequence).